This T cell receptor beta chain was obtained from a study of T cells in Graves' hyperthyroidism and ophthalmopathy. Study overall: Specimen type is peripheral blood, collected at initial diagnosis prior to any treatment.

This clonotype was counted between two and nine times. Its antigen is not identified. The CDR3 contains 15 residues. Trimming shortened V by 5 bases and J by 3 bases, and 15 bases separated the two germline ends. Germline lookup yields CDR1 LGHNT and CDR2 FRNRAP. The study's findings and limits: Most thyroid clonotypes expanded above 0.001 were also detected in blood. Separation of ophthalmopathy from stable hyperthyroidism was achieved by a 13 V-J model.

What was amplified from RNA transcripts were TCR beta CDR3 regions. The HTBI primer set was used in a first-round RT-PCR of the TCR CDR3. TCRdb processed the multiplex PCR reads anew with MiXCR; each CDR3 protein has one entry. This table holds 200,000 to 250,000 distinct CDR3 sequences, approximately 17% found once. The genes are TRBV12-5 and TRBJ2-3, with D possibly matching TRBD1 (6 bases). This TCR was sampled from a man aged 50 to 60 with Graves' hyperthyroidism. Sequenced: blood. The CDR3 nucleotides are TGTGCTAGTGGTACAAGGACAAGGGGGACAGATACGCAGTATTTT. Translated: CASGTRTRGTDTQYF.